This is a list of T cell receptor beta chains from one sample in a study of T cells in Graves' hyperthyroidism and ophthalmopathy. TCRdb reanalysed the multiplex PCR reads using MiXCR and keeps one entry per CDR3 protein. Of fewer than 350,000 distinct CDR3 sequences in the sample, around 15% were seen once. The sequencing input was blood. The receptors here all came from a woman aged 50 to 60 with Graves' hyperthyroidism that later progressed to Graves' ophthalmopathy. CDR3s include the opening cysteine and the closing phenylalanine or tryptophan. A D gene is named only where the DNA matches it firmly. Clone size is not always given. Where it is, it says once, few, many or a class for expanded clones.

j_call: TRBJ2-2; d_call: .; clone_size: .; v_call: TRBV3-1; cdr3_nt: TGTGCCAGCAGCCTTTCGGCCGGGGAGCTGTTTTTT; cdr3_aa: CASSLSAGELFF
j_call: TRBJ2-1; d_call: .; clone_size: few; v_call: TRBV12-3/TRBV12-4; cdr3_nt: TGTGCCAGCAGTCAATCCACGACTAGTCGTGGGAGTGAGCAGTTCTTC; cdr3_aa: CASSQSTTSRGSEQFF
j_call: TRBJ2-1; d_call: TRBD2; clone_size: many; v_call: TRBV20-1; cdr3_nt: TGCAGTGCCCGAGCGGGATCCTCCTACAATGAGCAGTTCTTC; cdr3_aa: CSARAGSSYNEQFF
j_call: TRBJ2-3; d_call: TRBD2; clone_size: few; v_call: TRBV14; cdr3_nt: TGTGCCAGCAGCCCCCCTAGCGGGAGTACAGATACGCAGTATTTT; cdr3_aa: CASSPPSGSTDTQYF
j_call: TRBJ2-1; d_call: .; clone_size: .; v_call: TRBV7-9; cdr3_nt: TGTGCCAGCAGCTCAACCCTAGCTGCGGGTACCGGCAATGAGCAGTTCTTC; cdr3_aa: CASSSTLAAGTGNEQFF
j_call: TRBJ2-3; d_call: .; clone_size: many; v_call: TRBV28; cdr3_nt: TGTGCCAGCAGTCCCTGGGACAGCACAGATACGCAGTATTTT; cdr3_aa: CASSPWDSTDTQYF
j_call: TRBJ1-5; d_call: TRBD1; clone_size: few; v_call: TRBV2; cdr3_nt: TGTGCCAGCAGCGAAACAACCGGGACAGGGGTTGAGCCCCAGCATTTT; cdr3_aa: CASSETTGTGVEPQHF
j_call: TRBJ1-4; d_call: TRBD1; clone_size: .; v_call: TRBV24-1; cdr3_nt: TGTGCCACCAGTGGAGCGGGACAGGGTGAAAAACTGTTTTTT; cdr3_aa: CATSGAGQGEKLFF
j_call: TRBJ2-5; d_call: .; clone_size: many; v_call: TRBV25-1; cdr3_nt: TGTGCCAGCAGTACACGGCAGGAGGGGCGCCTCCAAGAGACCCAGTACTTC; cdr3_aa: CASSTRQEGRLQETQYF
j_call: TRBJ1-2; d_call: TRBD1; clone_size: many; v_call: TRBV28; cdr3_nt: TGTGCCAGCAGTTTCTCGACAGGGACGGGCTACACCTTC; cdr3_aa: CASSFSTGTGYTF
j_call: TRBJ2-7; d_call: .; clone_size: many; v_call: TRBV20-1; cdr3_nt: TGCAGTGCCCCGGACTACCGGAGGAACTCCTACGAGCAGTACTTC; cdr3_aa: CSAPDYRRNSYEQYF
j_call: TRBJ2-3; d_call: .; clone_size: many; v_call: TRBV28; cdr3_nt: TGTGCCAGCAGTACCGGACAGCGCACAGATACGCAGTATTTT; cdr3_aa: CASSTGQRTDTQYF
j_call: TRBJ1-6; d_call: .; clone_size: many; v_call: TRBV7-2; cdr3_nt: TGTGCCAGCAGCCCCCAGGGGCCGGGGAATTCACCCCTCCACTTT; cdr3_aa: CASSPQGPGNSPLHF
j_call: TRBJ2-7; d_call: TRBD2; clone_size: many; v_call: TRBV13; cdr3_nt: TGTGCCAGCAGCTTTCCCTCAATAGCGGGAGTAGTCGACGAGCAGTACTTC; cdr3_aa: CASSFPSIAGVVDEQYF
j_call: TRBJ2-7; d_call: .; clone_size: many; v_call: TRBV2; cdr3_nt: TGTGCCAGCAGTGAAGAAGGCGAGCAGTACTTC; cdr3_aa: CASSEEGEQYF
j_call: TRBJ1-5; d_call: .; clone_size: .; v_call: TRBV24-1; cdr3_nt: TGTGCCACCAGTGGGGTGGGCAATCAGCCCCAGCATTTT; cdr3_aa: CATSGVGNQPQHF
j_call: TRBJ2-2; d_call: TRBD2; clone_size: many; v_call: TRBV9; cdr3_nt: TGTGCCAGCAGCGCGATAGCTAGCGGCCAACACACCGGGGAGCTGTTTTTT; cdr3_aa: CASSAIASGQHTGELFF
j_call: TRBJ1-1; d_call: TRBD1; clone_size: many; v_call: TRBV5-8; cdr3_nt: TGTGCCAGCAGCCCTGGACAGGGGGAGACTGAAGCTTTCTTT; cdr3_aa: CASSPGQGETEAFF
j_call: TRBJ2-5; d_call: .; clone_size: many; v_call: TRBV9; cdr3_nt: TGTGCCAGCAGCGGGTCCAGGGAATTGCAGACCCAGTACTTC; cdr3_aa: CASSGSRELQTQYF
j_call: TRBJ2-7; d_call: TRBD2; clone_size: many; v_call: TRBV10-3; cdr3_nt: TGTGCCATCAGTGAGGCCCCTCCGACTAGCGGGAGGGTTGAGCAGTACTTC; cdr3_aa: CAISEAPPTSGRVEQYF
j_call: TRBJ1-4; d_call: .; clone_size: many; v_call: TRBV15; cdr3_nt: TGTGCCACCAGCAATGAGGCCGGAGGAGGCGAAAAACTGTTTTTT; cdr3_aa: CATSNEAGGGEKLFF
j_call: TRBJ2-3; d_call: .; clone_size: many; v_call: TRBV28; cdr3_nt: TGTGCCAGCAGTTTCCCTCGGGCGGGAAATACGCAGTATTTT; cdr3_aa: CASSFPRAGNTQYF
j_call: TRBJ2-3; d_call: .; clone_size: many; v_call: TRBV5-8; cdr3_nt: TGTGCCAGCAGCCACAGGACTGGATTGGATACGCAGTATTTT; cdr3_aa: CASSHRTGLDTQYF
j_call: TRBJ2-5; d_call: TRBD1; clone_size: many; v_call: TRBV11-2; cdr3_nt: TGTGCCAGCAGCGGACCAGGGGGCGTCCAAGAGACCCAGTACTTC; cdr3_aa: CASSGPGGVQETQYF